A single sample gave rise to the 24 T cell receptor beta chains below, sequenced in a study of blood T cell repertoires in COVID-19. Sequencing used immunoSEQ multiplex PCR; TCRdb keeps in-frame clones, though not all of them. The data contain under 140,000 clones, 60% to 80% of them singletons. The sample taken for sequencing was peripheral blood. All receptors derive from a woman aged 80 or over with active or convalescent COVID-19.

The V and J genes are TRBV10-3 and TRBJ2-5, with 14 positions matching TRBD2. Germline CDR1 and CDR2: ENHRY and SYGVKD. The CDR3 spans 17 residues. J lost 2 bases, V lost 5 bases, and 7 bases had no gene match. The DNA of the CDR3 is TGTGCCATCAGTCGACTAGCGGGAGGGTTCGAGCAAGAGACCCAGTACTTC. Translated, it gives CAISRLAGGFEQETQYF.

J is TRBJ2-3 and V is TRBV7-3, with D unclear. The CDR3 has 12 residues. Germline values: CDR1 SGHTA, CDR2 FQGTGA. V was trimmed by 2 bases and J by 5 bases, leaving 5 bases between them. DNA of the CDR3: TGTGCCAGCAGCTTACACGGAGATACGCAGTATTTT. The encoded protein is CASSLHGDTQYF.

The CDR3 region has the DNA TGTGCCAGCAGTTTGGGGAGTCTCTCTGGGGCCAACGTCCTGACTTTC. This sequence encodes CASSLGSLSGANVLTF. The chain links TRBV27 to TRBJ2-6; tentative D call: TRBD2 (5 bases). The V end lost 3 bases, the J end lost 0 bases, and 9 bases lay between the germline ends. Germline CDR1 MNHEY, CDR2 SMNVEV (reference sequence). The CDR3 has 16 residues.

J is TRBJ1-2 and V is TRBV30; D is possibly TRBD1 (5 bases). V was pared by 3 bases and J by 7 bases, with 18 bases between. The CDR3 covers 14 residues. CDR1 and CDR2 from the germline V gene are GTSNPN and SVGIG (reference sequence). The CDR3 region has the DNA TGTGCCTGGAGGACCGGGACTCCCGTCTCTGGCTACACCTTC. This codes for CAWRTGTPVSGYTF.

The rearrangement links TRBV5-4 to TRBJ2-1, with 10 nucleotides matching TRBD1. CDR3 length: 15 amino acids. Germline V gene data show CDR1 as SGHNT and CDR2 as YYREEE (reference sequence). J gave up 3 bases and V 4 bases, and 4 bases lay outside the gene matches. The CDR3 bases are TGTGCCAGCAGCCAAGGACAGGGGGACTACAATGAGCAGTTCTTC. It yields the protein CASSQGQGDYNEQFF.

This chain connects TRBV9 to TRBJ1-1; 10 bases map to TRBD1. The germline gives CDR1 SGDLS, CDR2 YYNGEE. Unmatched junction bases numbered 9, after V lost 3 bases and J lost 13 bases. This CDR3 has 13 amino acids. CDR3 amino acids: CASSAGTGAVGFF. DNA of the CDR3: TGTGCCAGCAGCGCCGGGACAGGGGCAGTCGGTTTCTTT.

The chain has TRBV18 and TRBJ2-3; TRBD2 agrees at 8 bases. Germline assignment: CDR1 KGHSH and CDR2 LQKENI. Losses at the gene ends were 1 base for V and 3 bases for J; bases not matched to a gene: 3. The CDR3 spans 15 residues. The CDR3, as DNA: TGTGCCAGCTCACCACTCGGGACTAGAACAGATACGCAGTATTTT. As protein: CASSPLGTRTDTQYF.

The CDR3 DNA follows: TGCGCCAGCAAATCGGGTAGCGGGGTTTCCGAGCAGTACTTC. Its translation: CASKSGSGVSEQYF. The chain links TRBV5-1 to TRBJ2-7; TRBD2 matches 8 bases. V was pared by 6 bases and J by 6 bases, with 11 bases of the junction left unmatched. Germline V CDR1 and CDR2: SGHRS, YFSETQ. The length of the CDR3 is 14 residues.

The genes are TRBV18 and TRBJ2-5, with 7 bases aligning to TRBD2. The CDR3 contains 17 residues. Germline CDR1 and CDR2: KGHSH and LQKENI. V dropped 3 bases and J dropped 2; count of bases not matched to a gene: 12. Written as DNA, the CDR3 is TGTGCCAGCTCACCTGGGGGAAGTCGGGGGGAACAAGAGACCCAGTACTTC. Translation gives CASSPGGSRGEQETQYF.

This chain links TRBV6-2 or TRBV6-3 with TRBJ1-4, with a tentative D call TRBD1 (5 bases). The CDR3 covers 15 residues. Germline V gene sequence: CDR1 MNHEY, CDR2 SVGEGT. V gave up 2 bases and J gave up 5 bases, with 12 bases separating them. In nucleotides, the CDR3 is TGTGCCAGCAGTTACACCCGACAGCCAAATGAAAAACTGTTTTTT. Protein sequence: CASSYTRQPNEKLFF.

The rearrangement uses TRBV4-1 and TRBJ1-3; D remains unclear. This CDR3 is 18 amino acids long. Germline V gene data show CDR1 as MGHRA and CDR2 as YSYEKL. The ends were cut back, 4 bases at V and 2 bases at J, with 21 bases in the middle. The CDR3 protein is CASSLTERARGTGNTIYF. In DNA, the CDR3 is TGCGCCAGCAGCCTTACAGAGAGGGCGCGGGGTACTGGAAACACCATATATTTT.

V usage is TRBV7-2 and J usage is TRBJ2-7, with 7 bases aligning to TRBD2. Germline V gene lookup returns CDR1 SGHTA and CDR2 FQGNSA. V was pared by 1 base and J by 0 bases, with 3 bases of the junction left unmatched. The CDR3 is 15 amino acids. CDR3 region: CASSLVGGPSYEQYF. Here the CDR3 DNA reads TGTGCCAGCAGCTTAGTGGGAGGGCCCTCCTACGAGCAGTACTTC.

This chain connects TRBV18 to TRBJ1-2; D perhaps matches TRBD1 (6 bases). Germline loops: CDR1 KGHSH, CDR2 LQKENI. The CDR3 extends over 14 amino acids. Trimming removed 3 bases at V and 7 bases at J, with 15 bases between. CDR3 in DNA: TGTGCCAGCTCACCGGACAGACAATACGCTGGCTACACCTTC. This sequence encodes CASSPDRQYAGYTF.

The CDR3 nucleotides are TGTCTGACCTCTCGGACTAGCACCTACAATGAGCAGTTCTTC. This gives the protein CLTSRTSTYNEQFF. The rearrangement links TRBV7-2 to TRBJ2-1; TRBD2 agrees at 8 bases. Per the germline V gene, CDR1 is SGHTA and CDR2 is FQGNSA. This CDR3 spans 14 amino acids.

The chain recombines TRBV28 with TRBJ2-1, with D perhaps TRBD2 (6 bases). Trimming pared 4 bases from V and 8 bases from J, leaving 12 bases between. The germline V gene has CDR1 MDHEN and CDR2 SYDVKM. This CDR3 comprises 13 residues. The CDR3 reads CASSSEGPYEQFF. For the CDR3, the DNA is TGTGCCAGCAGTTCGGAGGGTCCCTATGAGCAGTTCTTC.

This clone has ten or more counts. The chain joins TRBV27 to TRBJ1-5, with a tentative D call TRBD1 (5 bases). Germline V gene lookup returns CDR1 MNHEY and CDR2 SMNVEV (reference sequence). Trimming stripped 6 bases from V and 2 bases from J, with 11 bases between. This CDR3 is built from 14 residues. CDR3 DNA sequence: TGTGCCAGCAGGGCAGGGATCGGCAATCAGCCCCAGCATTTT. Translating gives CASRAGIGNQPQHF.

This sequence joins TRBV5-4 and TRBJ2-1; D not resolved. CDR1 and CDR2 from the germline V gene are SGHNT and YYREEE (reference sequence). This CDR3 region has 12 residues. V was shortened by 0 bases and J by 6 bases, with 4 bases between the two germline ends. The CDR3 protein is CASSLDRNEQFF. The CDR3 DNA reads TGTGCCAGCAGCTTGGATCGCAATGAGCAGTTCTTC.

The V and J genes are TRBV5-1 and TRBJ1-3, with unresolved D. This CDR3 has 15 amino acids. Germline V lookup: CDR1 SGHRS, CDR2 YFSETQ. V was pared by 0 bases and J by 4 bases, with 11 bases between. CDR3 DNA: TGCGCCAGCAGCTTGGGAGGAACTCAAGGAAACACCATATATTTT. This translates into CASSLGGTQGNTIYF.

The chain carries TRBV5-8 and TRBJ2-7, with 7 bases identical to TRBD1. J was trimmed by 3 bases and V by 1 base; bases with no gene match: 1. This CDR3 has 13 amino acids. Germline V gives CDR1 SGHTS, CDR2 YDEGEE. The chain's CDR3 is CASSLYRGYEQYF. CDR3 nucleotide sequence: TGTGCCAGCAGCTTGTACAGGGGCTACGAGCAGTACTTC. Complete variable domain (other parts from reference TRBV5-8 and TRBJ2-7): EAGVTQSPTHLIKTRGQQATLRCSPISGHTSVYWYQQALGLGLQFLLWYDEGEERNRGNFPPRFSGRQFPNYSSELNVNALELEDSALYLCASSLYRGYEQYFGPGTRLTVT.

The genes are TRBV29-1 and TRBJ1-1; no definite D call. There are 12 residues in the CDR3. Per the germline V gene, CDR1 is SQVTM and CDR2 is ANQGSEA. The germline V and J ends were trimmed by 4 bases and 5 bases, with 11 bases remaining between them. Here the CDR3 reads CSVVSGGTEAFF. CDR3 DNA: TGCAGCGTTGTTTCAGGAGGGACTGAAGCTTTCTTT.

This chain connects TRBV7-2 to TRBJ1-1; D unclear. The CDR3 is 15 amino acids. Per germline, CDR1 SGHTA and CDR2 FQGNSA. Trimming left V 2 bases short and J 0 bases short, with 10 bases between. CDR3: CASSLRSTLNTEAFF. The CDR3 DNA sequence: TGTGCCAGCAGCTTACGAAGCACCTTGAACACTGAAGCTTTCTTT.

The V gene is TRBV19, the J gene TRBJ1-2; 8 nucleotides agree with TRBD1. This CDR3 has 14 residues. Germline values: CDR1 LNHDA, CDR2 SQIVND (reference sequence). With 4 bases clipped from V and 7 bases from J, the junction kept 8 bases outside the gene matches. As DNA, the CDR3 is TGTGCCAGTAGTACCGACAGGGGTATGTCTGGCTACACCTTC. As protein: CASSTDRGMSGYTF.

The V call is TRBV2, the J call TRBJ2-7, with a tentative D call TRBD2 (6 bases). The germline gives CDR1 SNHLY, CDR2 FYNNEI. Trimming took 6 bases from V and 3 from J, leaving 18 bases between them. This CDR3 spans 15 amino acids. In DNA form, the CDR3 reads TGTGCCAGCAGGGAGGGGCCTACCTTCAACTACGAGCAGTACTTC. It translates to CASREGPTFNYEQYF.

The chain employs TRBV7-8 and TRBJ1-1; 7 bases align to TRBD1. The germline V gene encodes CDR1 SGHVS and CDR2 FQNEAQ. The CDR3 runs 15 residues. The trim removed 5 bases at V and 1 base at J, leaving 7 bases unmatched. As DNA, the CDR3 is TGTGCCAGCAGCGGCAGGGGGTTCTCGAACACTGAAGCTTTCTTT. This translates into CASSGRGFSNTEAFF.